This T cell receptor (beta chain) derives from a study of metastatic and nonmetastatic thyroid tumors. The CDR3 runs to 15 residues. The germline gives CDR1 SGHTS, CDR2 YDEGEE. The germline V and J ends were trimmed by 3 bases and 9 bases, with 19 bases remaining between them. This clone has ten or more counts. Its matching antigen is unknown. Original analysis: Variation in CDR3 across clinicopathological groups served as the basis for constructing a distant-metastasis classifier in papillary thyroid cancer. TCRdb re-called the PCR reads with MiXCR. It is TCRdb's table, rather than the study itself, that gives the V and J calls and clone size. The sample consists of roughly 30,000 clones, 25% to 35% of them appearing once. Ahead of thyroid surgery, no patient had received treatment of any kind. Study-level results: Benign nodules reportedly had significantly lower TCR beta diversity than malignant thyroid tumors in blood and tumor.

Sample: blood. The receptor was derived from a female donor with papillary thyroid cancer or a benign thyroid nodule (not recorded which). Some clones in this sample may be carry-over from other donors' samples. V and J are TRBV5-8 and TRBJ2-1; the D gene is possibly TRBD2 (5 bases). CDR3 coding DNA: TGTGCCAGCAGCTCTGACTTGAAGGGAGTCCGTGAGCAGTTCTTC. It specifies CASSSDLKGVREQFF.